This TCR beta chain was observed in a study of shared clonotypes between healthy human individuals (dated by TCRdb to 2018 to 2020). For the study in its entirety: Three men and two women, aged 18 to 49 years, made up the cohort. For each donor, CD4 naive and CD4 memory were each given three plates, CD8 naive was given two plates, and CD8 memory was given one plate. Blood TCR repertoires of a handful of healthy adults were deeply sequenced to estimate repertoire size and the extent of clonotype sharing between individuals. Different laboratories and diverse techniques were used to prepare libraries and sequence TCR repertoires, to increase sequencing depth and limit assay-specific biases. Per donor, leukapheresis produced somewhere between about 0.85 and 9.5 billion PBMCs.

With regard to this clone: This clone's antigen is unknown. It has no much larger one-base neighbor in the sample; base qualities were not kept.

The CDR3 numbers 14 residues from cysteine through phenylalanine. Of all the DNA, just the CDR3 is kept, 42 bases in frame from base 1. The junction shows trimming of 0 bases on V and 5 bases on J, plus 11 bases between the germline ends. Via the germline V gene, CDR1 is SGDLS and CDR2 YYNGEE. The donors were healthy, HIV-negative adults with no recently reported acute infections or vaccinations. All donors were Caucasian adults living in Nashville, Tennessee, USA. CD4+ T cells were enriched by magnetic negative selection; naive cells were then positively selected on CD45RA, and the negative fraction formed the memory subset. Blood was obtained by leukapheresis, after which PBMCs were separated by Ficoll-Histopaque density gradient centrifugation and cryopreserved in liquid nitrogen vapor phase. Purity and quantity of every magnetically sorted T cell population were checked by analytical flow cytometry. Genomic DNA was isolated from every sorted fraction and measured by UV absorbance on a Nanodrop 2000c.

TCR CDR3 regions were amplified from genomic DNA by multiplex PCR using the deep immunoSEQ assay. Genomic DNA extracted from each cell subset was distributed evenly over all wells of several immunoSEQ 96-well plates, and each plate served as one replicate. For sorted subsets, about 200 ng genomic DNA, equal to about 30,000 T cell genomes, was loaded into each replicate PCR. Purified libraries were quantified with a Qubit 3.0 fluorometer, sized on a Bioanalyzer 2100, and re-quantified with the KAPA Library Quantification kit. Every immunoSEQ 96-well plate was sequenced on a separate single-read 150-cycle Illumina NextSeq 550 flow cell. Processing in the source paper ran as follows. Because only junctional sequences without quality scores were contained in the immunoSEQ output, filtering matching that applied to full-length reads could not be performed. Sequences were annotated with PyIR, a Python wrapper for IgBLAST v1.9, using IMGT germline references to assign V/J genes and CDR3. Reads with weak V/J assignments (E-value above 1e-6), missing CDR3, stop codons, out-of-frame junctions, or ambiguous translated residues were removed. V3J clonotypes were defined as sequences sharing the same inferred V gene, J gene, and CDR3 amino acid sequence. To compute the percentage overlap between repertoires, the number of shared unique clonotypes was divided by the size of the smaller repertoire. RTK rarefaction, the Chao1 estimator, and Recon v2.1 estimates of unobserved clonotypes were used to assess repertoire richness. Generation probabilities for all TCRbeta clonotypes obtained by the gDNA method from four donors were computed using OLGA. TCRdb stores this immuneACCESS table with in-frame sequences only. Part of the clones is absent; in the studies checked, under half of the shortfall reflects unresolved V genes, and no reason is known for the rest. That table furnishes V, J and clone size, whereas the DNA furnished D and trimming. The sample profile shows about 1 million clones; approximately 80% of them were found once. The ten largest clones add up to approximately 0.52% of the sample.

Findings and caveats that apply to the study as a whole: Sampling was restricted to blood, and TCR repertoires in tissues likely differ from the TCR repertoires found in blood. Because the study included only a small number of donors, the genetic and exposure-history diversity represented was limited. Pairwise subsampling led to the expectation that sequencing depth would affect the degree of clonotype sharing among donors. Incomplete sequencing was indicated by rarefaction of sorted-subset datasets, despite the large sequencing depth. Larger estimated clonotype richness was generally found for naive subsets than for memory subsets. Higher generation probabilities were observed for clonotypes shared by all four sorted-subset donors than for non-shared clonotypes. When a handful of donors were compared, the shared fraction of clonotypes was about 5.5% for naive CD4, more than 3% for naive CD8, more than 2% for memory CD4, and less than 0.45% for memory CD8.

The chain is made from TRBV9 and TRBJ1-1; the D region possibly corresponds to TRBD1 (6 bases align). The source of this sequence is a young man in good health. Some clones in this sample may be carry-over from other donors' samples. Material for sequencing was memory CD4+ T cells from PBMCs. What this sample's cell subset or site label stands for: CD45RA-negative fraction. The sequenced DNA is TGTGCCAGCAGCGTAGACCCCCAGGGGACTGAAGCTTTCTTT. The translation is CASSVDPQGTEAFF.